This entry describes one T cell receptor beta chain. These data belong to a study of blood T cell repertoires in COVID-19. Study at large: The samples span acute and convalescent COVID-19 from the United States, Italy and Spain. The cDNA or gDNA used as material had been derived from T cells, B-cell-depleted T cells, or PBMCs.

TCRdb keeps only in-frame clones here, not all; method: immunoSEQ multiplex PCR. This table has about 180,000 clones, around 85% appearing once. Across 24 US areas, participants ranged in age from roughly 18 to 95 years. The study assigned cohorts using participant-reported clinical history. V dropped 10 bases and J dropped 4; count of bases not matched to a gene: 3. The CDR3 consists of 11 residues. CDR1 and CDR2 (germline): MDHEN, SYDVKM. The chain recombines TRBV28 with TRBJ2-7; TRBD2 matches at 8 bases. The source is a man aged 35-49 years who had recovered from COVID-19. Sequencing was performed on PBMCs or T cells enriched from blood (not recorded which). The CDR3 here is CATGRGYEQYF. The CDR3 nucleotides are TGTGCCACCGGGAGGGGATACGAGCAGTACTTC.